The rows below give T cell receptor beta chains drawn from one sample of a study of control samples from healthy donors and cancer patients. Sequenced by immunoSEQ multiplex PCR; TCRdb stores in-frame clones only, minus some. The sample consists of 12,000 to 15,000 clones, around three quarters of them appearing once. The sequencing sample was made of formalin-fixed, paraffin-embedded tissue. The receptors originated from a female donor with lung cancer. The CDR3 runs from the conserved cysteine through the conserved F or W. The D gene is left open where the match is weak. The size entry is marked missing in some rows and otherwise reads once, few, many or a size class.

CDR3nt: TGTGCCAGCAGTTTATCTTCGGAGACCGGGGAGCTGTTTTTT; CDR3aa: CASSLSSETGELFF; abundance: few; v_gene: TRBV27; d_gene: .; j_gene: TRBJ2-2
CDR3nt: TGTGCCAGCAGTTCCCCCGGCACAGCCTATGGCTACACCTTC; CDR3aa: CASSSPGTAYGYTF; abundance: .; v_gene: TRBV6-5; d_gene: .; j_gene: TRBJ1-2
CDR3nt: TGTGCCAGCGGGGCGCAAGCTTTCTTT; CDR3aa: CASGAQAFF; abundance: .; v_gene: TRBV7-2; d_gene: .; j_gene: TRBJ1-1
CDR3nt: TGTGCCGGGTGGTCGGGCGGGAACCCCCAAGAGACCCAGTACTTC; CDR3aa: CAGWSGGNPQETQYF; abundance: .; v_gene: TRBV6-4; d_gene: .; j_gene: TRBJ2-5
CDR3nt: TGCAGCGTCGCCGCCGGGACAGAAAATTCACCCCTCCACTTT; CDR3aa: CSVAAGTENSPLHF; abundance: .; v_gene: TRBV29-1; d_gene: TRBD1; j_gene: TRBJ1-6
CDR3nt: TGTGCCAGCAGCCAAGGCATCACCGGAGAGCTGTTTTTT; CDR3aa: CASSQGITGELFF; abundance: .; v_gene: TRBV3-1/TRBV3-2; d_gene: .; j_gene: TRBJ2-2
CDR3nt: TGTGCCAGCAGTTTTCAGGGGAACTATGGCTACACCTTC; CDR3aa: CASSFQGNYGYTF; abundance: .; v_gene: TRBV12-3/TRBV12-4; d_gene: .; j_gene: TRBJ1-2
CDR3nt: TGTGCCAGCAGCCTAAGCAGACCAGAGGGGACCCAGTACTTC; CDR3aa: CASSLSRPEGTQYF; abundance: .; v_gene: TRBV7-2; d_gene: .; j_gene: TRBJ2-5
CDR3nt: TGTGCCAGCAGTACTGGGGGGGTGAGCACAGATACGCAGTATTTT; CDR3aa: CASSTGGVSTDTQYF; abundance: once; v_gene: TRBV7-2; d_gene: TRBD2; j_gene: TRBJ2-3
CDR3nt: TGTGCCAGCAGCTTAGTAAGCAGACAGTCACCCCTCCACTTT; CDR3aa: CASSLVSRQSPLHF; abundance: .; v_gene: TRBV11-2; d_gene: .; j_gene: TRBJ1-6
CDR3nt: TGTGCCAGCCAGACCGATAGCAATCAGCCCCAGCATTTT; CDR3aa: CASQTDSNQPQHF; abundance: once; v_gene: TRBV19; d_gene: .; j_gene: TRBJ1-5
CDR3nt: TGTGCCAGCAGCTTTCCCACAGGACCGCGAATAGAGCAGTACTTC; CDR3aa: CASSFPTGPRIEQYF; abundance: .; v_gene: TRBV5-6; d_gene: .; j_gene: TRBJ2-7
CDR3nt: TGCGCCAGCAGCCTCCTAGGGGAGAACACTGGGGAGCTGTTTTTT; CDR3aa: CASSLLGENTGELFF; abundance: once; v_gene: TRBV5-1; d_gene: .; j_gene: TRBJ2-2
CDR3nt: TGTGCCAGTGGGCGGGGGGTGCGGGACGAGCAGTACTTC; CDR3aa: CASGRGVRDEQYF; abundance: .; v_gene: TRBV19; d_gene: TRBD2; j_gene: TRBJ2-7
CDR3nt: TGTGCCAGTAGTCCAACCAGACTAGCGGGAGGGTACAATGAGCAGTTCTTC; CDR3aa: CASSPTRLAGGYNEQFF; abundance: .; v_gene: TRBV19; d_gene: TRBD2; j_gene: TRBJ2-1
CDR3nt: TGTGCCAGCAGAACACAGGGGGCTACTGAAGCTTTCTTT; CDR3aa: CASRTQGATEAFF; abundance: .; v_gene: TRBV6-5; d_gene: TRBD1; j_gene: TRBJ1-1
CDR3nt: TGTGCCAGCAGCACTAGCGGGGGGTACGAGCAGTACTTC; CDR3aa: CASSTSGGYEQYF; abundance: .; v_gene: TRBV5-8; d_gene: TRBD2; j_gene: TRBJ2-7
CDR3nt: TGTGCCAGTACCCGGACTAGCGGGGGGGTTTCGAACACCGGGGAGCTGTTTTTT; CDR3aa: CASTRTSGGVSNTGELFF; abundance: .; v_gene: TRBV19; d_gene: TRBD2; j_gene: TRBJ2-2
CDR3nt: TGTGCCAGCAGCAAGCGACAGGGCCCCGGCGAAGCTTTCTTT; CDR3aa: CASSKRQGPGEAFF; abundance: .; v_gene: TRBV7-2; d_gene: TRBD1; j_gene: TRBJ1-1
CDR3nt: TGTGCCAGCAGCCTAGAGGTAGCGGGGGCGGTAGATACGCAGTATTTT; CDR3aa: CASSLEVAGAVDTQYF; abundance: once; v_gene: TRBV7-8; d_gene: TRBD2; j_gene: TRBJ2-3
CDR3nt: TGTGCCAGCAGGCCCCCGGGGCCGTCTAGCTCCTACAATGAGCAGTTCTTC; CDR3aa: CASRPPGPSSSYNEQFF; abundance: .; v_gene: TRBV2; d_gene: .; j_gene: TRBJ2-1
CDR3nt: TGTGCCAGCAGCTTAGCCCTGACAGGGCAAGCTAACTATGGCTACACCTTC; CDR3aa: CASSLALTGQANYGYTF; abundance: once; v_gene: TRBV11-2; d_gene: TRBD1; j_gene: TRBJ1-2